The T cell receptor beta chain under discussion was sequenced for a study of glioma-infiltrating T cells. TCR alpha and beta CDR3 regions were amplified from RNA using iRepertoire nested multiplex PCR. TCRdb re-analysed the multiplex PCR reads in MiXCR, keeping a single row per CDR3 protein. The sample consists of approximately 45,000 distinct CDR3 sequences, about a fifth of them appearing once. This CDR3 is built from 13 residues. Trimming left V 5 bases short and J 3 bases short, with 10 bases between. This clonotype showed up just a few times. The genes are TRBV12-3 or TRBV12-4 and TRBJ1-2; D is perhaps TRBD1 (6 bases). Input material: glioma tissue, nonneoplastic brain tissue, or PBMCs (not recorded which). The sequence was collected from a human donor with low-grade glioma or glioblastoma, undergoing nonglioma brain surgery, or in good health (not recorded which). CDR3 in DNA: TGTGCCAGCAGTCCGACAGGCTACTATGGCTACACCTTC. Its translation: CASSPTGYYGYTF.